One sample yielded the 26 T cell receptor beta chains listed below, sequenced in a study of blood T cell repertoires in COVID-19 (TCRdb year 2020). Library preparation was by the immunoSEQ multiplex PCR assay. TCRdb holds this immuneACCESS table with in-frame rearrangements only. Some clones are missing; in checked studies, unresolved V genes explain under half, and the rest has no known cause. This sample has tens of thousands of clones in its table, and 85% of those were observed once. The ten top clones hold 3.4% of the sample. The source material was peripheral blood. These receptors originate from a man in his fifties or sixties with acute or convalescent COVID-19.

This chain connects TRBV30 to TRBJ1-6; D gene unclear. The germline V gene encodes CDR1 GTSNPN and CDR2 SVGIG (reference sequence). Trimming removed 0 bases at V and 8 bases at J, with 5 bases between. The CDR3 covers 12 residues. The CDR3 loop is CAWSVLDSPLHF. The CDR3 DNA is TGTGCCTGGAGTGTACTTGATTCACCCCTCCACTTT.

The CDR3: CASRPDSSNEQFF. Here the CDR3 DNA reads TGTGCCAGCAGACCCGACAGCTCCAATGAGCAGTTCTTC. The chain couples TRBV28 to TRBJ2-1; possible D gene TRBD1, 5 bases. CDR3 size: 13 residues. Germline V gene sequence: CDR1 MDHEN, CDR2 SYDVKM. Trimming removed 6 bases at V and 6 bases at J, with 12 bases between.

This chain joins TRBV27 and TRBJ2-3; 9 bases agree with TRBD2. The CDR3 runs to 15 residues. The germline CDR1 and CDR2 sequences are MNHEY and SMNVEV (reference sequence). With V trimmed by 3 bases and J by 6 bases, 7 bases remained unmatched. The CDR3 DNA follows: TGTGCCAGCAGTTTTAGCGGGGGCCCGTGGGATACGCAGTATTTT. Its translation: CASSFSGGPWDTQYF.

The gene calls are TRBV11-2 and TRBJ1-1, with D possibly matching TRBD1 (5 bases). The CDR3 spans 13 residues. V was pared by 1 base and J by 5 bases, with 8 bases between. CDR1 and CDR2 (germline): SGHAT, FQNNGV. CDR3 region: CASSLVGGTEAFF. CDR3 DNA: TGTGCCAGCAGCTTAGTCGGGGGGACTGAAGCTTTCTTT.

This clone was recorded once. The chain is built from TRBV5-5 and TRBJ1-1; TRBD1 is a possible D gene (5 bases). CDR3 length equals 13 residues. V lost 2 bases, J lost 2 bases, and 7 bases lay in between. CDR1 is SGHKS, CDR2 YYEKEE, per germline (reference sequence). CDR3 sequence: CASSLGENTEAFF. The CDR3 region has the DNA TGTGCCAGCAGCTTAGGGGAAAACACTGAAGCTTTCTTT.

CDR3 in DNA: TGTGCCAGCAGCCAAGATGAGGGACTAGGATTCTTC. As protein: CASSQDEGLGFF. This chain uses TRBV3-1 (or the pseudogene TRBV3-2) with TRBJ2-1, with 8 bases that match TRBD2. The trim removed 0 bases at V and 16 bases at J, leaving 5 bases unmatched. From germline, CDR1 is LGHDT and CDR2 YNNKEL (reference sequence). The CDR3 consists of 12 residues.

Of note for this clone: The junction and the germline gene differ at one end; a read error may be behind it. This chain joins TRBV5-8 and TRBJ2-7; 11 positions agree with TRBD1. From germline, CDR1 is SGHTS and CDR2 YDEGEE. This CDR3 is 11 amino acids long. The chain's CDR3 is CASMSRDRGFF. CDR3 DNA sequence: TGTGCCAGCATGAGCCGGGACAGGGGGTTCTTC.

CDR3 sequence (DNA): TGTGCCAGCAGCTTATCGACTAGCGATAATACGCAGTATTTT. Protein sequence: CASSLSTSDNTQYF. The chain is built from TRBV7-2 and TRBJ2-3; 8 positions agree with TRBD2. V shed 2 bases and J 7 bases; nucleotides not matched to a gene: 5. Germline V gene lookup returns CDR1 SGHTA and CDR2 FQGNSA. This CDR3 region has 14 residues.

The J gene is TRBJ1-1, the V gene TRBV6-5, with a tentative D call TRBD1 (5 bases). The germline gives CDR1 MNHEY, CDR2 SVGAGI. There are 15 residues in the CDR3. The germline V and J ends were trimmed by 6 bases and 0 bases, with 14 bases remaining between them. Here the CDR3 reads CASSAGGRVNTEAFF. In nucleotides, the CDR3 is TGTGCCAGCAGCGCCGGGGGGAGGGTGAACACTGAAGCTTTCTTT.

CDR3 in DNA: TGCGCCAGCAGCTTCGGGGGCGGGGGCGCGGAAAAACTGTTTTTT. This translates into CASSFGGGGAEKLFF. This chain joins TRBV4-3 and TRBJ1-4, with D maybe TRBD1 (6 bases). V lost 5 bases, J lost 8 bases, and 18 bases lay in between. Germline CDR1 reads LGHNA; CDR2 reads YSLEER. CDR3 length: 15 residues.

The chain employs TRBV21-1 and TRBJ2-3; TRBD1, the table's D call, lacks a check against the DNA. TRBV21-1 is listed as a pseudogene. The CDR3 is made up of 15 amino acids. This CDR3 reads CASSKEWTGADTQYF. Here the CDR3 DNA reads TGTGCCAGCAGCAAAGAGTGGACAGGGGCAGATACGCAGTATTTT.

This clone was seen just once. The chain couples TRBV7-9 to TRBJ1-2; tentative D call: TRBD1 (5 bases). The CDR3 loop spans 14 amino acids. Germline V lookup: CDR1 SEHNR, CDR2 FQNEAQ (reference sequence). Trimming took 1 base from V and 4 from J, leaving 10 bases between them. This chain's CDR3 is CASSLGQQLYGYTF. CDR3 coding DNA: TGTGCCAGCAGCTTAGGACAGCAGCTCTATGGCTACACCTTC.

V is TRBV5-5 and J is TRBJ2-3, with 8 bases aligning to TRBD1. The germline V gene has CDR1 SGHKS and CDR2 YYEKEE (reference sequence). With V trimmed by 1 base and J by 2 bases, 6 bases remained unmatched. This CDR3 contains 16 residues. CDR3 coding DNA: TGTGCCAGCAGCTTGCTACCGGGACAGGCCACAGATACGCAGTATTTT. Its translation is CASSLLPGQATDTQYF.

The rearrangement uses TRBV21-1 and TRBJ1-5. TRBV21-1 is an annotated pseudogene. The CDR3 consists of 13 residues. CDR3 DNA sequence: TGTGCCAGCAGCAAAGCGGCGGGGCAGCCCCAGCATTTT. It codes for CASSKAAGQPQHF.

This chain links TRBV7-8 with TRBJ1-2; TRBD1 aligns across 10 bases. After removal of 4 bases from V and 5 bases from J, the junction contained 7 bases not matched to a gene. The germline V gene encodes CDR1 SGHVS and CDR2 FQNEAQ. The CDR3 consists of 15 residues. The chain's CDR3 is CASSYRQGALYGYTF. The CDR3 bases are TGTGCCAGCAGCTACCGACAGGGGGCCCTTTATGGCTACACCTTC.

The V call is TRBV28, the J call TRBJ2-3, with 9 bases aligning to TRBD2. Trimming at V came to 6 bases and at J to 5 bases, leaving 9 bases not matched to a gene. The CDR3 extends over 15 amino acids. In germline, CDR1 is MDHEN, CDR2 SYDVKM. CDR3 coding DNA: TGTGCCAGCAGCCAAATTGGGCGGGAGGGAGATACGCAGTATTTT. As protein: CASSQIGREGDTQYF.

This rearrangement joins TRBV24-1 to TRBJ2-5; D possibly corresponds to TRBD2 (5 bases). This CDR3 region has 13 residues. CDR1 is KGHDR and CDR2 is SFDVKD in the germline V gene. V lost 3 bases and J 5 bases, leaving 9 bases between the germline ends. The CDR3 sequence is CATSDSGRETQYF. The DNA for the CDR3 is TGTGCCACCAGTGATAGCGGCAGGGAGACCCAGTACTTC.

V and J are TRBV7-2 and TRBJ2-7; the D gene is possibly TRBD1 (6 bases). Germline-derived CDR1 and CDR2 are SGHTA and FQGNSA. Trimming pared 5 bases from V and 3 bases from J, leaving 8 bases between. The CDR3 extends over 12 amino acids. Here the CDR3 DNA reads TGTGCCAGCAGCCAAGGGGGCTACGAGCAGTACTTC. Translation gives CASSQGGYEQYF.

The chain recombines TRBV3-1 (or the pseudogene TRBV3-2) with TRBJ1-2, with unresolved D. Germline V gene sequence: CDR1 LGHDT, CDR2 YNNKEL (reference sequence). The CDR3 runs 16 residues. V lost 0 bases, J lost 3 bases, and 14 bases lay in between. This chain's CDR3 is CASSQDVSGSYYGYTF. The CDR3 region has the DNA TGTGCCAGCAGCCAAGATGTTAGCGGTTCGTACTATGGCTACACCTTC.

As concerns this clone: Other DNA sequences in the sample encode the same CDR3. The chain couples TRBV7-2 to TRBJ2-1, with 9 bases aligning to TRBD2. The CDR3 is 15 amino acids. CDR1 and CDR2 (germline): SGHTA, FQGNSA. Trimming removed 1 base from V and 5 bases from J; junction bases left unmatched: 3. CDR3: CASSLGLAGNNEQFF. The CDR3 coding sequence is TGTGCCAGCAGCTTAGGGCTAGCGGGGAACAATGAGCAGTTCTTC.

In nucleotides, the CDR3 is TGTGCCAGCAGGGGGGGACTAGCGGGATTCAATGAGCAGTTCTTC. It codes for CASRGGLAGFNEQFF. The chain couples TRBV3-1 (or the pseudogene TRBV3-2) to TRBJ2-1, with 13 bases that match TRBD2. V shed 6 bases, J shed 6 bases, and the junction held 5 bases outside the gene matches. The length of the CDR3 is 15 residues. The germline gives CDR1 LGHDT, CDR2 YNNKEL (reference sequence).

The V and J genes are TRBV3-1 (or the pseudogene TRBV3-2) and TRBJ2-5; 11 positions agree with TRBD2. The CDR3 has 16 residues. V was pared by 0 bases and J by 3 bases, with 3 bases of the junction left unmatched. CDR1 is LGHDT and CDR2 is YNNKEL in the germline V gene (reference sequence). The CDR3 sequence is CASSQDPLAGEETQYF. CDR3 DNA sequence: TGTGCCAGCAGCCAAGATCCACTAGCGGGGGAAGAGACCCAGTACTTC.

The chain joins TRBV2 to TRBJ2-5; 7 bases fit TRBD2. From germline, CDR1 is SNHLY and CDR2 FYNNEI. The CDR3 runs 16 residues. Trimming cost V 2 bases and J 6 bases; bases outside gene matches: 12. CDR3 amino acids: CASSEPGTKLKQTQYF. Here the CDR3 DNA reads TGTGCCAGCAGTGAACCGGGGACTAAACTAAAACAGACCCAGTACTTC.

The genes are TRBV6-5 and TRBJ2-5; D gene unclear. Germline assignment: CDR1 MNHEY and CDR2 SVGAGI. This CDR3 has 13 amino acids. The V gene lost 4 bases and the J gene lost 7 bases, with 13 bases spanning the gap. CDR3: CASSFPSEATQYF. The CDR3 nucleotides are TGTGCCAGCAGTTTTCCAAGCGAGGCGACCCAGTACTTC.

The genes are TRBV11-2 and TRBJ2-7; D not resolved. V gave up 1 base and J gave up 0 bases, with 7 bases separating them. The germline V gene has CDR1 SGHAT and CDR2 FQNNGV. The CDR3 spans 14 residues. CDR3 residues: CASSLARGSYEQYF. The CDR3 coding sequence is TGTGCCAGCAGCTTAGCCAGAGGCTCCTACGAGCAGTACTTC. The full variable domain, in which reference TRBV11-2 and TRBJ2-7 provide the parts outside the CDR3, is EAGVAQSPRYKIIEKRQSVAFWCNPISGHATLYWYQQILGQGPKLLIQFQNNGVVDDSQLPKDRFSAERLKGVDSTLKIQPAKLEDSAVYLCASSLARGSYEQYFGPGTRLTVT.

The chain recombines TRBV11-2 with TRBJ2-1; D remains unclear. This CDR3 region has 14 residues. V was cut by 2 bases and J by 0 bases, with 5 bases left in between. From germline, CDR1 is SGHAT and CDR2 FQNNGV. In DNA, the CDR3 is TGTGCCAGCAGCTTAACGGGCTCCTACAATGAGCAGTTCTTC. Amino acid sequence: CASSLTGSYNEQFF.